The clone carrying this TCR beta chain occurred a few times. Its antigen is unidentified. No patient received treatment before thyroid surgery. This sample is drawn from a study of metastatic and nonmetastatic thyroid tumors. About the research overall: A comparison of repertoires was made across blood and tumor or nodule tissue from malignant and benign thyroid patients. General study points: According to reports, the diversity of TCR beta was significantly higher in malignant thyroid tumors than in benign nodules, and this held in both blood and tumor samples.

In the authors' workflow: The study built a papillary thyroid cancer distant-metastasis classifier from CDR3 differences across clinicopathological groups. TCRdb re-called the PCR reads via MiXCR. TCRdb's processing, not the study's, gives the V and J calls here. Of about 7,700 clones listed, over 25% are singletons. V was clipped by 7 bases and J by 6 bases, with 21 bases between them. The CDR3 has 16 residues. Germline CDR1 reads MNHEY; CDR2 reads SMNVEV (reference sequence). This clonotype was obtained from a female donor with papillary thyroid cancer or a benign thyroid nodule (not recorded which). Some clones in this sample may be carry-over from other donors' samples. Sequenced: tumor tissue. This chain joins TRBV27 and TRBJ2-2; tentatively, D is TRBD2 (5 bases). The CDR3 loop is CASTCPGSPPSGELFF. As DNA, the CDR3 is TGTGCCAGCACCTGTCCGGGGTCACCACCCTCCGGGGAGCTGTTTTTT.